Listed here is a single T cell receptor (beta chain). Within its sample, this clonotype is medium-sized (0.01 to 0.1%). The clone's antigen remains unknown. Base-call qualities are not available, and no considerably larger clone is one nucleotide away. Taken from cysteine to phenylalanine, the CDR3 has 15 residues. Only the CDR3 part of the read is kept: 45 bases, read in frame from the first base. The germline V gene yields SGHAT for CDR1 and FQNNGV for CDR2. V loses 3 bases at its end and J loses 2 bases; junction bases beyond the gene matches: 0. This record belongs to a study of HIV-infected patients and healthy controls (dated by TCRdb to 2013 to 2014). As for the study more broadly: Although they stayed below normal ranges, CD4 counts in about 85% of the 16 patients rose modestly but significantly after three months of therapy. No consistent shift in CD8 counts was seen during early therapy, whereas a slight rise was seen in the CD4:CD8 ratio. An undetectable viral load was attained by 11 of 16 patients by the second bleed and by all patients after a further year of therapy. Overall T-cell lymphocytopenia was not observed in the patients, and no significant difference from controls was found in total CDR3 counts per chain. The study tested whether deep TCR repertoire sequencing of HIV patients' small blood samples could capture immune perturbation and reconstitution. Here is what the overall study found, with its caveats: Alpha-chain CDR3s from MAIT cells appeared at high frequency in healthy controls but were severely depleted in HIV+ repertoires. Significantly different mean usage between HIV-infected patients and controls was observed for eight alpha and eight beta V genes. Roughly threefold more distinct CDR3s and higher Shannon diversity were observed in healthy control repertoires than in untreated HIV+ repertoires. By Jaccard index and by the count of highly shared sequences, healthy controls shared more CDR3s between individuals than HIV+ patients did. HIV-associated CDR3s exhibited a significant reduction in frequency during therapy, whereas CMV-associated CDR3s exhibited no significant change, although the majority increased in frequency. The use of whole blood limited sequencing depth and precluded separation of the dynamics of distinct T-cell subpopulations. Processing was restricted to sixteen HIV-infected individuals, which the authors judged to be a major constraint on the generalizability of the findings. Oligoclonality may be reflected in the significantly higher mean Gini indices of HIV-infected repertoires compared with controls. The study did not determine donor HLA types. Rare events from HIV-infected data received too much weight under size-matching, and comparisons were complicated by unequal numbers of distinct sequences between patients and controls. In size-matched repertoire data, the apparent post-therapy recovery of the Gini index in HIV-infected patients was not replicated. The observed differences in diversity could not be explained by the slight differences in age and sex profiles between the study cohorts. In the samples, alpha-beta chain pairing was left undetermined.

Whole blood was used without cell fractionation, so all unsorted peripheral T cells were reflected in the repertoire. A roughly 2.7 ml sample of peripheral blood was drawn into Tempus tubes for RNA extraction. The first sixteen eligible patients were processed from the enrolled HIV-infected adults, who had not yet received antiretroviral therapy and were about to begin treatment. Treatment interruptions were among the grounds for excluding patients from enrollment, as were febrile or AIDS-related illness, tumors, hepatitis B or C coinfection, immunomodulatory therapy and recent vaccination. Residual genomic DNA was removed with the TURBO-DNase kit and globin mRNA was depleted with GLOBINclear. Pretreatment blood was drawn from HIV-infected patients immediately prior to the initiation of antiretroviral therapy. Reverse transcription of approximately 500 ng RNA was performed with SuperScript III using primers directed against the alpha and beta constant regions. Separate libraries for the alpha and beta chains were generated through chain-specific third strand synthesis that incorporated multiplexing indices. To avoid primer bias, the protocol used one single primer pair to amplify every rearrangement within a chain, and the protocol also attached molecular barcodes to each cDNA molecule. T4 RNA Ligase 1 joined purified cDNA to a 5' RACE adapter that carried a random hexamer and the SP2 sequencing primer site. Second strand synthesis was performed with Phusion polymerase and primed from the SP2 site, and slow temperature ramps were applied to favor optimal annealing. Joined together, two random hexamer sequences that had both been added before amplification formed the 12-nucleotide barcode of each molecule. A brief initial PCR introduced P5 and P7 adapter elements together with a second index, and an approximately 23-cycle amplification PCR using P5s and P7 primers was subsequently performed. Libraries received 25 to 35 PCR cycles in total, were quantified on a Qubit, sized on a Bioanalyzer, and diluted to about 3.9 nM. Sequencing of the normalized libraries was performed on an Illumina MiSeq with 2 x 250 paired-end kits. Reverse transcription reactions were cleaned up on MinElute columns and eluted into 10 ul Tris-Cl. The adapter ligations were run for 20 to 25 hours at 16 degrees C, and AMPure XP beads at a 1:1 ratio were afterwards used to clean them. The published analysis was carried out like this. A modified Decombinator that output V, J, insert and barcode information was used to process the demultiplexed FASTQ files. Sequences sharing a barcode but differing from the dominant sequence were discarded as errors, and barcodes clustered at Levenshtein distance 3 were counted to estimate original cDNA molecules. For downstream analyses, the R packages ineq, vegan, igraph and RCytoscape were used, along with IMGT nomenclature and CDR3 definitions. V gene usage was computed over distinct sequences, each TCR counted once to avoid skew from clonal expansion. Similarity networks connected unique CDR3 amino acid sequences within a donor whenever two sequences differed by a single Levenshtein edit. Published HIV-specific CDR3s (around 99 alpha, approximately 660 beta) and CMV-specific CDR3s (under 14 alpha, about 250 beta) were assembled and queried against the repertoires. Random subsampling to size-matched repertoires demonstrated that the decreased diversity in patients did not result from their lower sequence numbers. In TCRdb, the public reads were trimmed at Q25 with fastp and aligned with MiXCR, with productive beta chains retained. Each record represents a unique CDR3 protein, reported with the most common genes and DNA among its rows. TCRdb, not the original authors, processed these V and J calls. In all, the sample holds about 4,200 distinct CDR3 sequences, and roughly 14% of those were seen once. Approximately 15% of the sample lies in the top ten.

The chain is assembled from TRBV11-2 and TRBJ2-1; TRBD2 aligns with 11 central bases. Specimen: blood, collected before antiretroviral therapy. The clonotype originates from an adult with HIV infection. For the CDR3, the sequence is CASSFSGRAYNEQFF. The bases read TGTGCCAGCAGCTTTAGCGGGAGGGCCTACAATGAGCAGTTCTTC.